Here is one T cell receptor beta chain with its context. Its cognate antigen is unknown. The sample is drawn from a study of cytomegalovirus exposure and HLA in healthy donors. Study results and limitations: Through in vitro validation, three CMV-associated chains were shown to be specific for CMV antigens. Among TCR beta chains, those listed as cytomegalovirus-associated numbered about 160. Productive rates of about 90% or about 30% were seen for most TCR beta V segments in an earlier analysis. Later, an analysis showed that TCR beta chains associated with HLA were more clonally expanded than others that were equally common.

Researchers ran the PCR with 60 Vbeta and 13 Jbeta primers. TCRdb's copy holds only in-frame clones and misses some; the assay was immunoSEQ multiplex PCR. Among under 200,000 clones, roughly 85% were seen once, and the ten largest hold 8.5%. The source material was PBMCs. The sequence came from a male donor in good health and CMV-seropositive.

In DNA form, the CDR3 reads TGTGCCAGCAGCTCCAACACGAACACTGAAGCTTTCTTT. Amino acid sequence: CASSSNTNTEAFF. The gene calls are TRBV11-3 and TRBJ1-1, with D hard to call. The germline V gene has CDR1 SGHNT and CDR2 YENEEA. The CDR3 covers 13 residues. The ends were cut back, 4 bases at V and 1 base at J, with 7 bases in the middle.